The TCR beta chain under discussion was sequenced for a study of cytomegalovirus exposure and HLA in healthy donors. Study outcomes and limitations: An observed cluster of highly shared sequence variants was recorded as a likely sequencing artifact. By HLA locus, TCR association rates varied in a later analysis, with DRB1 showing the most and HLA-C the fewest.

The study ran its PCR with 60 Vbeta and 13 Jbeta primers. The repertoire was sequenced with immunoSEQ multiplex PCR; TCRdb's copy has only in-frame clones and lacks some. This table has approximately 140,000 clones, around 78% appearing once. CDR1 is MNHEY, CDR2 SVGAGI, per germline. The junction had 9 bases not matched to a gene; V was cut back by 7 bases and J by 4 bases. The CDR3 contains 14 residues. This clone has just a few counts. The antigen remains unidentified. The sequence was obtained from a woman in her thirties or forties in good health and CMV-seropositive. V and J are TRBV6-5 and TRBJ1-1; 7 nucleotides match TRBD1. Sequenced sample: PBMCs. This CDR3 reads CASTVSTGRTEAFF. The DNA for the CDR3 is TGTGCCAGCACTGTCTCGACAGGGCGCACTGAAGCTTTCTTT.